These T cell receptor beta chains were read from a single sample in a study of beta chain features in type 1 diabetes. Produced via immunoSEQ multiplex PCR; TCRdb's table is partial and in-frame only. The table lists some 270,000 clones, roughly 8% of them singletons. The specimen was central memory CD4+ T cells from blood. The receptors derive from a woman between 18 and 30 years old in good health. CDR3s include the opening cysteine and the closing phenylalanine or tryptophan. The D gene is left open where the match is weak. For some rows the clone size is stated as once, few or many, or as a class when expanded; others skip it.

size,D,V,J,CDR3,DNA
few,TRBD2,TRBV30,TRBJ2-7,CAWSVRSGNGYEQYF,TGTGCCTGGAGTGTAAGAAGCGGGAACGGGTACGAGCAGTACTTC
-,TRBD1,TRBV27,TRBJ2-2,CASRHGQGGGELFF,TGTGCCAGCAGGCACGGACAGGGGGGCGGGGAGCTGTTTTTT
-,-,TRBV4-3,TRBJ1-4,CASSQGPGQLNEKLFF,TGCGCCAGCAGCCAAGGTCCGGGACAACTCAATGAAAAACTGTTTTTT
-,-,TRBV7-2,TRBJ2-5,CASSLARPWETQYF,TGTGCCAGCAGCTTAGCTCGGCCCTGGGAGACCCAGTACTTC
-,-,TRBV18,TRBJ1-2,CASSPRTANNYGYTF,TGTGCCAGCTCACCACGAACAGCCAATAACTATGGCTACACCTTC
few,-,TRBV29-1,TRBJ2-1,CSESPVGYNEQFF,TGCAGCGAATCTCCCGTTGGCTACAATGAGCAGTTCTTC
-,-,TRBV7-8,TRBJ1-1,CASSPYMNTEAFF,TGTGCCAGCAGCCCCTACATGAACACTGAAGCTTTCTTT
many,-,TRBV15,TRBJ1-4,CATSRDIPNEKLFF,TGTGCCACCAGCAGGGACATACCGAATGAAAAACTGTTTTTT
-,TRBD1,TRBV5-4,TRBJ1-5,CASSLDRGSHQPQHF,TGTGCCAGCAGCTTGGACAGGGGGTCTCATCAGCCCCAGCATTTT
few,-,TRBV5-1,TRBJ2-3,CASSPTRRSTDTQYF,TGCGCCAGCAGCCCTACTCGTCGTAGCACAGATACGCAGTATTTT
-,-,TRBV7-2,TRBJ2-4,CASSPQVGVRAKNIQYF,TGTGCCAGCAGCCCCCAGGTCGGGGTGAGGGCCAAAAACATTCAGTACTTC
few,-,TRBV30,TRBJ1-5,CAWSVRGHGNQPQHF,TGTGCCTGGAGTGTACGGGGGCACGGCAATCAGCCCCAGCATTTT
-,-,TRBV28,TRBJ1-4,CATRGAEKLFF,TGTGCCACCCGTGGAGCTGAAAAACTGTTTTTT
few,-,TRBV5-1,TRBJ2-3,CASSPNRPGPGTDTQYF,TGCGCCAGCAGCCCGAATCGGCCGGGACCCGGGACAGATACGCAGTATTTT
-,TRBD2,TRBV2,TRBJ2-1,CASSVHGSGNNEQFF,TGTGCCAGCAGTGTCCACGGGAGCGGGAACAATGAGCAGTTCTTC
-,-,TRBV7-2,TRBJ1-1,CASSLGRGNTEAFF,TGTGCCAGCAGCTTGGGAAGGGGTAACACTGAAGCTTTCTTT
many,-,TRBV18,TRBJ2-4,CASSPLPGTNIQYF,TGTGCCAGCTCACCACTTCCAGGGACGAACATTCAGTACTTC
few,-,TRBV7-9,TRBJ1-5,CASSFDYQPQHF,TGTGCCAGCAGCTTTGATTATCAGCCCCAGCATTTT
-,TRBD1,TRBV5-1,TRBJ2-7,CASRRDRYYEQYF,TGCGCCAGCAGAAGGGACAGATACTACGAGCAGTACTTC
few,-,TRBV7-9,TRBJ1-6,CASSLSGDSPLHF,TGTGCCAGCAGTCTTTCGGGGGATTCACCCCTCCACTTT
-,TRBD1,TRBV4-1,TRBJ2-7,CASSLPSGGRYEQYF,TGCGCCAGCAGCCTCCCGTCAGGGGGCAGGTACGAGCAGTACTTC
many,-,TRBV18,TRBJ1-1,CASRPGRMNTEAFF,TGTGCCAGCCGGCCCGGCAGGATGAACACTGAAGCTTTCTTT
few,-,TRBV5-1,TRBJ2-4,CASSLGQANIQYF,TGCGCCAGCAGCTTGGGACAGGCAAACATTCAGTACTTC
few,-,TRBV18,TRBJ2-4,CASSLQVAKNIQYF,TGTGCCAGCTCACTACAGGTAGCCAAAAACATTCAGTACTTC
few,-,TRBV6-5,TRBJ2-5,CASSYNQETQYF,TGTGCCAGCAGTTACAATCAAGAGACCCAGTACTTC
few,TRBD2,TRBV4-3,TRBJ2-3,CASSQTSANTDTQYF,TGCGCCAGCAGCCAGACTAGCGCGAACACAGATACGCAGTATTTT
few,-,TRBV27,TRBJ1-2,CASSLGIGGQDYGYTF,TGTGCCAGCAGTTTAGGTATCGGGGGGCAAGACTATGGCTACACCTTC
-,-,TRBV5-1,TRBJ2-1,CASSLGSPNNEQFF,TGCGCCAGCAGCTTGGGCTCTCCTAACAATGAGCAGTTCTTC
-,-,TRBV14,TRBJ1-2,CASSRASNYGYTF,TGTGCCAGCAGCCGCGCTTCCAACTATGGCTACACCTTC
-,TRBD1,TRBV5-1,TRBJ2-5,CASQPGQVYQETQYF,TGCGCCAGCCAGCCCGGACAGGTGTACCAAGAGACCCAGTACTTC
-,TRBD1,TRBV28,TRBJ1-5,CASSPGDRGNQPQHF,TGTGCCAGCAGTCCGGGGGACAGAGGCAATCAGCCCCAGCATTTT
-,TRBD1,TRBV7-2,TRBJ1-2,CASSLRTGADGYTF,TGTGCCAGCAGCTTAAGGACAGGTGCGGATGGCTACACCTTC
few,-,TRBV9,TRBJ1-6,CASSVQDRSNSPLHF,TGTGCCAGCAGCGTACAAGACAGGAGTAATTCACCCCTCCACTTT
-,TRBD2,TRBV29-1,TRBJ2-5,CSVGLAGETQYF,TGCAGCGTTGGACTAGCGGGGGAGACCCAGTACTTC
-,TRBD2,TRBV4-2,TRBJ2-1,CASSLGLAGRNEQFF,TGTGCCAGCAGCTTAGGACTAGCGGGACGCAATGAGCAGTTCTTC
-,-,TRBV7-3,TRBJ2-3,CASSSYSNTQYF,TGTGCCAGCAGCTCGTATTCTAATACGCAGTATTTT
-,-,TRBV7-2,TRBJ2-3,CASSSRPYTRDSADTQYF,TGTGCCAGCAGCTCCAGGCCCTATACCCGGGACTCCGCAGATACGCAGTATTTT
few,TRBD2,TRBV29-1,TRBJ2-5,CSVEKQGGIKETQYF,TGCAGCGTTGAAAAGCAGGGAGGGATTAAAGAGACCCAGTACTTC
-,-,TRBV5-1,TRBJ2-5,CASSLFSGGPETQYF,TGCGCCAGCAGTCTGTTTAGTGGGGGGCCAGAGACCCAGTACTTC
many,TRBD1,TRBV5-4,TRBJ2-7,CASSTRDRASYEQYF,TGTGCCAGCAGCACCCGGGACAGGGCCTCCTACGAGCAGTACTTC
once,TRBD1,TRBV11-3,TRBJ1-1,CASSTGELKAFF,TGTGCCAGCAGTACAGGGGAATTGAAAGCTTTCTTT
few,TRBD1,TRBV7-8,TRBJ1-2,CASSLGTANYGYTF,TGTGCCAGCAGCCTGGGGACAGCTAACTATGGCTACACCTTC
-,TRBD1,TRBV7-9,TRBJ2-1,CASSSTTGAVEQFF,TGTGCCAGCAGCTCCACGACAGGGGCGGTTGAGCAGTTCTTC
few,TRBD2,TRBV10-3,TRBJ2-3,CAISDSTSGRGSDTQYF,TGTGCCATCAGTGACTCGACTAGCGGGAGAGGATCAGATACGCAGTATTTT
few,-,TRBV7-7,TRBJ2-1,CASQSDGASNEQFF,TGTGCTAGCCAGTCGGATGGGGCGAGCAATGAGCAGTTCTTC
few,-,TRBV5-6,TRBJ2-1,CASSLRGLSLGEQFF,TGTGCCAGCAGCTTGAGGGGACTCTCTCTAGGTGAGCAGTTCTTC
-,-,TRBV27,TRBJ1-2,CASSPFVGATGYTF,TGTGCCAGCAGTCCCTTTGTGGGGGCTACTGGCTACACCTTC
few,-,TRBV2,TRBJ2-3,CASTTPATDTQYF,TGTGCCAGCACTACACCCGCCACAGATACGCAGTATTTT
-,-,TRBV7-8,TRBJ1-5,CASRVSSNQPQHF,TGTGCCAGCAGGGTTAGTAGCAATCAGCCCCAGCATTTT
few,TRBD2,TRBV4-3,TRBJ2-3,CASSQMLAGYEDTQYF,TGCGCCAGCAGCCAAATGCTAGCGGGGTACGAAGATACGCAGTATTTT
many,-,TRBV2,TRBJ2-1,CASSQYNEQFF,TGTGCCAGCAGTCAGTACAATGAGCAGTTCTTC
-,-,TRBV14,TRBJ1-2,CASSRSLNYGYTF,TGTGCCAGCAGTCGGAGCCTAAACTATGGCTACACCTTC
-,-,TRBV5-1,TRBJ2-1,CASSHPGQTNEQFF,TGCGCCAGCAGCCATCCTGGACAGACCAATGAGCAGTTCTTC
-,-,TRBV5-1,TRBJ2-3,CASSLDSGRTDTQYF,TGCGCCAGCAGCTTGGACTCGGGGCGCACAGATACGCAGTATTTT
-,TRBD1,TRBV10-3,TRBJ2-1,CASSYSIGTGNEQFF,TGTGCCAGCAGTTACTCGATTGGGACAGGGAATGAGCAGTTCTTC
few,-,TRBV15,TRBJ1-1,CATSRDEGKKAFF,TGTGCCACCAGCAGAGACGAAGGGAAGAAGGCTTTCTTT
many,-,TRBV4-2,TRBJ2-1,CASSQDLGFRGEQFF,TGTGCCAGCAGCCAAGATCTCGGATTTCGGGGTGAGCAGTTCTTC
many,TRBD1,TRBV10-3,TRBJ2-3,CAIGATGGKTDTQYF,TGTGCCATCGGGGCGACAGGGGGCAAGACAGATACGCAGTATTTT
-,-,TRBV7-9,TRBJ1-1,CASSGGAGAVKTEAFF,TGTGCCAGCAGCGGGGGCGCAGGGGCCGTGAAAACTGAAGCTTTCTTT
-,-,TRBV30,TRBJ1-1,CACSKMNTEAFF,TGTGCCTGCAGTAAGATGAACACTGAAGCTTTCTTT